This record covers a single T cell receptor beta chain. Its specificity is not known. The sample comes from a study of T cells in localized non-small cell lung cancer. Study-level results: Longer overall survival accompanied higher blood T cell density. A median of about 50 clones ranked among the top 100 in tumor appeared in adjacent lung. Uninvolved adjacent lung had higher T cell clonality than tumor and all other tissues.

Libraries were prepared by immunoSEQ multiplex PCR; TCRdb keeps only in-frame clonotypes and omits some of them. There are almost 65,000 clones in the sample; about 90% occur only once, and around 1.8% lies in the top ten. The length of the CDR3 is 14 residues. Germline V gives CDR1 MNHNY, CDR2 SVGAGI (reference sequence). Trimming at V came to 6 bases and at J to 1 base, leaving 5 bases not matched to a gene. The TCR comes from a woman aged 40-75 years with stage I lung adenocarcinoma. V gene TRBV6-6 combines with J gene TRBJ1-1; 7 bases fit TRBD1. The material was peripheral blood, obtained before any cancer treatment. The CDR3 sequence is CASRKGQPNTEAFF. The DNA for the CDR3 is TGTGCCAGCAGGAAGGGACAGCCGAACACTGAAGCTTTCTTT.